This entry concerns a single T cell receptor (beta chain). Profiling relied on immunoSEQ multiplex PCR, and the TCRdb table lists in-frame clones only, not all of them. This table holds around 93,000 clones, 85% to 90% found once. The data were obtained in a study of control samples from healthy donors and cancer patients. The clonotype comes from a man aged 25 to 40 in good health. The sequencing input was blood.

The CDR3 here is CASSLQPSTEAFF. Written as DNA, the CDR3 is TGTGCCAGCAGCTTGCAACCCTCCACTGAAGCTTTCTTT. This sequence joins TRBV5-4 and TRBJ1-1, with D unresolved. There are 13 residues in the CDR3. The V and J ends lost 1 base and 4 bases respectively, with 8 bases between them. The germline gives CDR1 SGHNT, CDR2 YYREEE (reference sequence).